This T cell receptor beta chain comes out of a study of neurological immune-mediated disorders. The sorted libraries were prepared using roughly 970,000 CD4+ or CD8+ T cells that had themselves been sorted. The output of every sequencing run exceeded 170 million TCR-beta sequences, derived from 15-18 subjects. TCRdb ran MiXCR on the 5' RACE reads and lists one entry per CDR3 protein. In the table there are more than 30,000 distinct CDR3 sequences, just over 4% of which are singletons. This clonotype was recorded at least ten times. The CDR3 runs 16 residues. The junction had 12 bases not matched to a gene; V was cut back by 6 bases and J by 7 bases.

The V call is TRBV12-3 or TRBV12-4, the J call TRBJ1-2; 12 bases align to TRBD1. This receptor was taken from a woman in her thirties or forties in good health. Sequencing was carried out using CD4+ T cells from blood. The CDR3: CASRPPGTGGGGGYTF. The DNA for the CDR3 is TGTGCCAGCAGGCCACCCGGGACAGGGGGCGGAGGTGGCTACACCTTC.